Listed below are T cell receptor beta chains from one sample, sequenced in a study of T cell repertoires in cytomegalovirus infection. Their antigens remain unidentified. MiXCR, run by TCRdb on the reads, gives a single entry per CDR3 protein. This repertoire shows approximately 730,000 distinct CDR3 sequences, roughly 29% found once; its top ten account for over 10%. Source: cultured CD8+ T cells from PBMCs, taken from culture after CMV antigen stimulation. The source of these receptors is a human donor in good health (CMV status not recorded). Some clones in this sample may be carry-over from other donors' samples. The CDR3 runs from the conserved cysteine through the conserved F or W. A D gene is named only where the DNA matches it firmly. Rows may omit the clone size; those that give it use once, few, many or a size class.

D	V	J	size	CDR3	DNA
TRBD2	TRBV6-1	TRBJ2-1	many	CASSEGGSGGAGSYNEQFF	TGTGCCAGCAGTGAAGGTGGTAGCGGGGGGGCGGGCTCCTACAATGAGCAGTTCTTC
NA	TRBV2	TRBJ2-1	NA	CASSEGPGLDEQFF	TGTGCCAGCAGTGAAGGGCCGGGGCTGGATGAGCAGTTCTTC
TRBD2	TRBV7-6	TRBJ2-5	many	CASSATRGSETQYF	TGTGCCAGCAGCGCCACGCGGGGGTCTGAGACCCAGTACTTC
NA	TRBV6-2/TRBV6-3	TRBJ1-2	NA	CASSGPEVFYYGYTF	TGTGCCAGCAGTGGACCGGAGGTTTTCTATTATGGCTACACCTTC
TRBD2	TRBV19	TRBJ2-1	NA	CASSIGLADYNEQFF	TGTGCCAGTAGTATAGGACTAGCGGATTACAATGAGCAGTTCTTC
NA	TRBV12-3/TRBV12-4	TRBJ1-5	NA	CASSLAATTRNQPQHF	TGTGCCAGCAGTTTAGCAGCCACGACCCGCAATCAGCCCCAGCATTTT
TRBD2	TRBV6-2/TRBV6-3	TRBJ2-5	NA	CASTPIRRDYGQETQYF	TGTGCCAGCACCCCTATCAGGCGGGACTACGGACAAGAGACCCAGTACTTC
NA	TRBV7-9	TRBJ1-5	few	CASSPPGQAGEPQHF	TGTGCCAGCAGCCCTCCGGGGCAGGCCGGGGAGCCCCAGCATTTT
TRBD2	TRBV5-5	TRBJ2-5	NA	CASTLIAGGLQETQYF	TGTGCCAGCACTCTTATAGCGGGGGGGCTCCAAGAGACCCAGTACTTC
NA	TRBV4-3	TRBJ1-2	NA	CASSQAGDARDGYTF	TGCGCCAGCAGCCAAGCCGGGGACGCGCGTGATGGCTACACCTTC
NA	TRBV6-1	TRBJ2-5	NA	CAGSQTDQETQYF	TGTGCCGGTTCTCAGACGGACCAAGAGACCCAGTACTTC
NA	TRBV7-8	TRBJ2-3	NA	CASSYYPPGEHTDTQYF	TGTGCCAGCAGCTACTACCCACCAGGGGAGCACACAGATACGCAGTATTTT
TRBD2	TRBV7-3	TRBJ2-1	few	CASSLKGSSGNNEQFF	TGTGCCAGCAGCTTAAAAGGGTCTAGCGGAAACAATGAGCAGTTCTTC
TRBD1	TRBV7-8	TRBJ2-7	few	CASSLEGARIYEQYF	TGTGCCAGCAGCTTAGAGGGGGCGCGGATCTACGAGCAGTACTTC
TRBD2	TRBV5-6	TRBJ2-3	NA	CASSLGGGAGADTQYF	TGTGCCAGCAGCTTGGGCGGGGGGGCCGGGGCAGATACGCAGTATTTT
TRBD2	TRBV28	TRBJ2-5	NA	CASSSPGGGHEWGTQYF	TGTGCCAGCAGTTCCCCCGGGGGGGGGCATGAGTGGGGGACCCAGTACTTC
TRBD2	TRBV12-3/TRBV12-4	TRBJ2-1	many	CASSLGLAGWMGNEQFF	TGTGCCAGCAGTTTAGGGCTAGCGGGGTGGATGGGGAATGAGCAGTTCTTC
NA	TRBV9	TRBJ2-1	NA	CASSVAGQLYNEQFF	TGTGCCAGCAGCGTAGCCGGACAGCTTTACAATGAGCAGTTCTTC
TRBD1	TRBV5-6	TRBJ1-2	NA	CASSFSGGWYYGYTF	TGTGCCAGCAGCTTCTCAGGGGGCTGGTACTATGGCTACACCTTC